Presented here are 17 T cell receptor beta chains from one specimen sequenced in a study of CXCR3-negative and CXCR3-positive naive CD8 T cells. Libraries were UMI-labeled 5' RACE TRB cDNA. TCRdb reanalyzed the 5' RACE reads and collapses them to one entry per CDR3 protein, without DNA. This listing includes over 45,000 distinct CDR3 sequences. What was sequenced was naive CXCR3- CD8+ T cells from blood. Subset described: CD45RO-CCR7+CD27+CD95- naive CD8+ T cells lacking CXCR3 (TNR3-). These receptors all stem from a human donor in good health. Some clones in this sample may be carry-over from other donors' samples.

CDR3 protein: CASSLTGGDQFF. The V gene is TRBV11-3, the J gene TRBJ2-1; the D call of TRBD1 rests on TCRdb alone, since no DNA is present to check it. There are 12 residues in the CDR3. Germline assignment: CDR1 SGHNT and CDR2 YENEEA.

The V call is TRBV2, the J call TRBJ2-7; TCRdb's assignment of TRBD1 cannot be checked, as there is no DNA. There are 15 residues in the CDR3. Germline V CDR1 and CDR2: SNHLY, FYNNEI. CDR3 sequence: CASSEGTGATYEQYF.

This rearrangement joins TRBV13 to TRBJ2-3; TCRdb's D gene call, TRBD2, goes unchecked for lack of DNA. CDR1 and CDR2 from the germline V gene are PRHDT and FYEKMQ (reference sequence). This CDR3 has 14 residues. CDR3 amino acids: CASSWQVDWFTQYF.

The genes are TRBV20-1 and TRBJ2-7. CDR1 is DFQATT, CDR2 SNEGSKA, per germline (reference sequence). The CDR3 loop spans 13 amino acids. The CDR3 spells CSASSAASYEQYF.

The V call is TRBV7-7, the J call TRBJ2-1. CDR3 size: 11 residues. The germline V gene has CDR1 SSHAT and CDR2 FNYEAQ (reference sequence). The CDR3 spells CASSLGNEQFF.

V is TRBV27 and J is TRBJ2-3. Germline CDR1 reads MNHEY; CDR2 reads SMNVEV (reference sequence). This CDR3 contains 13 residues. The CDR3 sequence is CASSLSVDNLRYF.

The chain joins TRBV29-1 to TRBJ2-6; TCRdb names TRBD1, which stays unverified in the absence of DNA. This CDR3 spans 15 amino acids. Germline CDR1 is SQVTM and CDR2 is ANQGSEA. CDR3: CSAGTDHSGANVLTF.

This chain uses TRBV27 with TRBJ1-1. Germline CDR1 MNHEY, CDR2 SMNVEV (reference sequence). The CDR3 extends over 13 amino acids. The CDR3 loop reads CASSPQVGREAFF.

The genes are TRBV28 and TRBJ2-5; TCRdb's D call, TRBD2, is unchecked because there is no DNA. This CDR3 comprises 14 residues. CDR1 and CDR2 (germline): MDHEN, SYDVKM. The CDR3 region is CASSLTAPGETQYF.

This chain joins TRBV4-3 and TRBJ1-5. The CDR3 extends over 14 amino acids. Per germline, CDR1 LGHNA and CDR2 YSLEER. The CDR3 spells CASSQERGPQPQHF.

The chain carries TRBV12-3 or TRBV12-4 and TRBJ1-1; the TRBD1 assignment by TCRdb is unverifiable without DNA. The CDR3 sequence is 14 residues long. The CDR3: CASLGTGGYTEAFF.

The V gene is TRBV4-3, the J gene TRBJ2-2. The CDR3 runs to 13 residues. Germline V gene data show CDR1 as LGHNA and CDR2 as YSLEER. The CDR3 protein is CASSQGMVRELFF.

The chain is built from TRBV7-3 and TRBJ2-5; the D call from TCRdb, TRBD2, cannot be confirmed without DNA. The CDR3 is 15 residues long. CDR1 and CDR2 from the germline V gene are SGHTA and FQGTGA. The CDR3 sequence: CASSFGTTNQETQYF.

The CDR3 loop reads CASSSKTTRGTAQETQYF. V usage is TRBV7-8 and J usage is TRBJ2-5; the D call of TRBD2 rests on TCRdb alone, since no DNA is present to check it. The CDR3 runs 18 residues. CDR1 is SGHVS, CDR2 FQNEAQ, per germline.

V usage is TRBV29-1 and J usage is TRBJ2-3; with no DNA, the TCRdb D assignment of TRBD1 cannot be verified. Germline CDR1 is SQVTM and CDR2 is ANQGSEA. CDR3 length: 11 residues. CDR3 amino acids: CSVNRGDTQYF.

The chain uses TRBV6-6 and TRBJ1-2; TCRdb picks TRBD1, but there is no DNA to check that call. Looked up from germline, CDR1 is MNHNY and CDR2 is SVGAGI (reference sequence). CDR3 length equals 12 residues. The CDR3 reads CASSAGDYGYTF.

The chain links TRBV20-1 to TRBJ2-5; without DNA, the TCRdb call of TRBD1 cannot be checked. CDR3 length: 14 amino acids. Germline-derived CDR1 and CDR2 are DFQATT and SNEGSKA (reference sequence). CDR3: CSAQPSGGRETQYF.